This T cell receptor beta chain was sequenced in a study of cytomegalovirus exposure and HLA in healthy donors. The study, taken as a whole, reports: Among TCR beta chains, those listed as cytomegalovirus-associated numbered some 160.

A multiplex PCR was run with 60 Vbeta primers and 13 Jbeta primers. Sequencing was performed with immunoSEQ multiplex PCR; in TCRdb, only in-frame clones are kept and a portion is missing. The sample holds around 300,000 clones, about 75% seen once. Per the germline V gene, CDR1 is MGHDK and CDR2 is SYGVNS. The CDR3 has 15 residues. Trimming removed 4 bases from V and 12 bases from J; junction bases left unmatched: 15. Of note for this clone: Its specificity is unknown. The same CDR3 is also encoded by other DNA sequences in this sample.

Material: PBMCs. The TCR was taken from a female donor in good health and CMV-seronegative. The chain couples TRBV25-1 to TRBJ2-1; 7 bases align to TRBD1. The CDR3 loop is CASSATRGLGAGQFF. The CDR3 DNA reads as TGTGCCAGCAGTGCAACGAGGGGGCTAGGGGCAGGGCAGTTCTTC.